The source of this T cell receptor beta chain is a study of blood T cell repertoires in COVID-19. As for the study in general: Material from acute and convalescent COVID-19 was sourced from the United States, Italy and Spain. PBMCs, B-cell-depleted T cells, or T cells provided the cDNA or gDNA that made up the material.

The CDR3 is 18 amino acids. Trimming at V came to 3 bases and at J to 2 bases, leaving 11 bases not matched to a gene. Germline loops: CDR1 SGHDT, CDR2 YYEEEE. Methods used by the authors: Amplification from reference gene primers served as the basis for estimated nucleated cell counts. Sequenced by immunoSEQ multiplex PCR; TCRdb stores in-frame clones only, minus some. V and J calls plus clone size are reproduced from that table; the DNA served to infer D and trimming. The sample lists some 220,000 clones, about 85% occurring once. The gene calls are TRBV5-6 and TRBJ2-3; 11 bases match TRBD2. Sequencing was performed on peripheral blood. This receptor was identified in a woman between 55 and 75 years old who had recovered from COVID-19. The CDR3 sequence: CASSYRASGGFSTDTQYF. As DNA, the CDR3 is TGTGCCAGCAGCTACCGGGCTAGCGGGGGGTTTTCCACAGATACGCAGTATTTT. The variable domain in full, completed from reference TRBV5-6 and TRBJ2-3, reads DAGVTQSPTHLIKTRGQQVTLRCSPKSGHDTVSWYQQALGQGPQFIFQYYEEEERQRGNFPDRFSGHQFPNYSSELNVNALLLGDSALYLCASSYRASGGFSTDTQYFGPGTRLTVL.